This T cell receptor (beta chain) originates from a study of blood T cell repertoires in COVID-19. V lost 1 base, J lost 1 base, and 18 bases lay in between. CDR3 size: 18 residues. Germline lookup yields CDR1 SGHDN and CDR2 FVKESK. Generated by immunoSEQ multiplex PCR, the TCRdb table keeps only in-frame clones and is missing some. The data hold fewer than 350,000 clones, with roughly 89% observed a single time. Sample: peripheral blood. The origin of this receptor is a man aged 25-40 years with COVID-19, enrolled during active disease. The J gene is TRBJ2-3, the V gene TRBV14; maybe TRBD1 (6 bases). The CDR3 nucleotides are TGTGCCAGCAGCCAAGGACAGGTTCGACCTCTCCGCACAGATACGCAGTATTTT. Translating gives CASSQGQVRPLRTDTQYF. The entire variable domain, with the rest obtained from reference TRBV14 and TRBJ2-3, is as follows: EAGVTQFPSHSVIEKGQTVTLRCDPISGHDNLYWYRRVMGKEIKFLLHFVKESKQDESGMPNNRFLAERTGGTYSTLKVQPAELEDSGVYFCASSQGQVRPLRTDTQYFGPGTRLTVL.